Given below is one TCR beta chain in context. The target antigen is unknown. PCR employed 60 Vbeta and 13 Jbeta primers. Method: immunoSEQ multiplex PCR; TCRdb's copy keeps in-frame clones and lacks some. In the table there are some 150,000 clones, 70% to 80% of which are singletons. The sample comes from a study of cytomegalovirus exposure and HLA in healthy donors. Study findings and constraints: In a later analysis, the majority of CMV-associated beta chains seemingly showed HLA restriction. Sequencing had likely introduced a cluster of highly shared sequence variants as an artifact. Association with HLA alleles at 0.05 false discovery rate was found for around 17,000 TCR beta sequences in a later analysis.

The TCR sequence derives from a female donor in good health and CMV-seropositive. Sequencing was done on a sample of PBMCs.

The CDR3 region is CASSSKGAGETQYF. The DNA for the CDR3 is TGTGCCAGCAGCTCGAAGGGGGCGGGGGAGACCCAGTACTTC. The rearrangement joins TRBV5-4 to TRBJ2-5, with D maybe TRBD1 (7 bases). V lost 3 bases to trimming and J lost 5 bases, with 14 bases between them. Germline loops: CDR1 SGHNT, CDR2 YYREEE (reference sequence). This CDR3 is built from 14 residues.